These 4 T cell receptor beta chains came from one sample sequenced in a study of T-cell reconstitution after alpha-beta-depleted transplantation in children. The TCRbeta library was prepared with unique molecular identifiers. TCRdb recomputed calls from the PCR reads with MiXCR, one row per CDR3 protein. The sample gives 610,000 or so distinct CDR3 sequences, 25% to 30% of which show up once; about a third is in the top ten. Here the sequenced sample was PBMCs, taken before TCRalphabeta/CD19-depleted stem cell transplant. The receptors originated from a boy in the first two years of life with Wiskott-Aldrich syndrome, due to receive a stem cell transplant.

The chain combines TRBV5-1 with TRBJ1-3; no clear D. V was cut by 0 bases and J by 3 bases, with 10 bases left in between. CDR1 SGHRS and CDR2 YFSETQ come from the germline V gene. This CDR3 is 15 amino acids long. The DNA of the CDR3 is TGCGCCAGCAGCTTGGATATGGGGTTTGGAAACACCATATATTTT. This codes for CASSLDMGFGNTIYF.

The CDR3 reads CASSKRTVGETQYF. CDR3 sequence (DNA): TGTGCCAGCAGCAAAAGGACGGTGGGAGAGACCCAGTACTTC. The rearrangement links TRBV12-3 or TRBV12-4 to TRBJ2-5; no clear D gene. The V and J ends lost 6 bases and 4 bases respectively, with 15 bases between them. The CDR3 contains 14 residues.

The chain uses TRBV29-1 and TRBJ2-5; possibly TRBD2 for D (5 bases). Trimming took off 3 bases at V and 7 bases at J, with 15 bases between the two ends. Germline V gene sequence: CDR1 SQVTM, CDR2 ANQGSEA. The CDR3 is made up of 13 amino acids. This CDR3 reads CSVDNPEAGTQYF. In DNA, the CDR3 is TGCAGCGTTGATAATCCGGAGGCCGGGACCCAGTACTTC.

V usage is TRBV20-1 and J usage is TRBJ2-7, with TRBD2 identical over 11 bases. The V and J ends lost 5 bases and 4 bases, in that order; junction bases with no gene match: 10. This CDR3 has 15 residues. CDR1 and CDR2 (germline): DFQATT, SNEGSKA (reference sequence). Here the CDR3 reads CSAGLTSGGKYEQYF. In nucleotides, the CDR3 is TGCAGTGCTGGTCTAACTAGCGGGGGTAAATACGAGCAGTACTTC.